The sequence of this T cell receptor beta chain was determined in a study of a mutant IDH1 vaccine in newly diagnosed glioma. In the study overall: Vaccination followed radiotherapy alone by 4-6 weeks, or accompanied temozolomide cycles. Treatment recipients were about 60% male and around 40% female, and their mean age was around 40 years.

Turning to this clone: The target antigen is unknown.

Using immunoSEQ multiplex PCR, the repertoire was profiled, and TCRdb retains in-frame clones only, with some absent. This sample has tens of thousands of clones, with about 70% found just once. Sample time point: week 11, during vaccination. A single vaccine dose contained 300 ug of mutant IDH1 20-mer peptide, and topical imiquimod was used with it. Germline values: CDR1 KGHSH, CDR2 LQKENI. The length of the CDR3 is 13 residues. After removal of 5 bases from V and 5 bases from J, the junction contained 5 bases not matched to a gene. The sequence was obtained from a young man with glioma. Some clones in this sample may be carry-over from other donors' samples. This chain joins TRBV18 and TRBJ2-7; TRBD1 matches 8 bases. Sequenced material: peripheral blood mononuclear cells (PBMCs), taken from a glioma patient whose treatment included an IDH1 peptide vaccine. CDR3 nucleotide sequence: TGTGCCAGCTCAAGACAGGGGTTGAACGAGCAGTACTTC. Translation: CASSRQGLNEQYF.